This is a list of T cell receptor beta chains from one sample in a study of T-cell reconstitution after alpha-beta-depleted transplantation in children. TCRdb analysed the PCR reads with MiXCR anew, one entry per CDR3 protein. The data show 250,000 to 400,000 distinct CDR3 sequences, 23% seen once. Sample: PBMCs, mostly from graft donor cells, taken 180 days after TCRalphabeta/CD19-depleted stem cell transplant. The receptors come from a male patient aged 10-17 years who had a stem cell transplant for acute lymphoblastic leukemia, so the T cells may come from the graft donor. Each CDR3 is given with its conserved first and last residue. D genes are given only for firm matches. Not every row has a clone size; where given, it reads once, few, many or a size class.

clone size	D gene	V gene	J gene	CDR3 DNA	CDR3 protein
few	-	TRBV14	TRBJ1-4	TGTGCCAGCAGCCCGGACTGGGAAAAACTGTTTTTT	CASSPDWEKLFF
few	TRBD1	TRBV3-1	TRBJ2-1	TGTGCCAGCAGCCAGACAGGGATCTCCTACAATGAGCAGTTCTTC	CASSQTGISYNEQFF
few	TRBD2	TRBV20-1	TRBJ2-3	TGCAGGGCGGGAGTTTGGGGGGATACGCAGTATTTT	CRAGVWGDTQYF
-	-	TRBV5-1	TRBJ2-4	TGCGCCAGCAGCTTGGCCTCGGGGACCGCCAAAAACATTCAGTACTTC	CASSLASGTAKNIQYF
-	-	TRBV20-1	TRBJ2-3	TGCAGTGCACCCGTACTAGGGGGTGTGTCCACAGATACGCAGTATTTT	CSAPVLGGVSTDTQYF
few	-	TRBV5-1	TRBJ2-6	TGCGCCAGCAGCCCTGGGACAACTCCTGGGGCCAACGTCCTGACTTTC	CASSPGTTPGANVLTF
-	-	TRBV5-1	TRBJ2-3	TGCGCCAGCAGCTTTCCTGGACCCTCGAGCGATACGCAGTATTTT	CASSFPGPSSDTQYF
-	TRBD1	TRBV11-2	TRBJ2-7	TGTGCCAGCAGCCCCACAGGGGGCGGAAGACACGAGCAGTACTTC	CASSPTGGGRHEQYF
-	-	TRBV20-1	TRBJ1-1	TGCAGTGCTAGAGATCCCGTGAACACTGAAGCTTTCTTT	CSARDPVNTEAFF
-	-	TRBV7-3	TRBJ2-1	TGTGCCAGCAGCTTAACGGTTACCCCGTACAATGAGCAGTTCTTC	CASSLTVTPYNEQFF
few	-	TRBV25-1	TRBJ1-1	TGTGCCAGCAGTGAATTGGGCGGCCTGAACACTGAAGCTTTCTTT	CASSELGGLNTEAFF
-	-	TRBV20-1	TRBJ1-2	TGCAGTGCCGTTGACGGATGGGGAGCTAACTATGGCGACACCTTC	CSAVDGWGANYGDTF
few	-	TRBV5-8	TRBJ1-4	TGTGCCAGCAGCTTGGGACAGGCTTGGGATGAAAAACTGTTTTTT	CASSLGQAWDEKLFF
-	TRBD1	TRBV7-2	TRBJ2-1	TGTGCCAGCAGCTTAGGACAGGGGGACAATGAGCAGTTCTTC	CASSLGQGDNEQFF
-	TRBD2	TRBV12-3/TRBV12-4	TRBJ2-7	TGTGCCAGCAGGCGGGGGACTAGCGGGAACGACCCCTACGAGCAGTACTTC	CASRRGTSGNDPYEQYF
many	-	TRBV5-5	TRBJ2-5	TGTGCCAGCAGCTTGGGGACATCGTACCAAGAGACCCAGTACTTC	CASSLGTSYQETQYF
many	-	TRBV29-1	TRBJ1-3	TGCAGCGTTGTTCTGGGAGCTCCGGGAAACACCATATATTTT	CSVVLGAPGNTIYF
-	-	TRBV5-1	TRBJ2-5	TGCGCCAGCAGCTTGAGTCGCGGTCAAGAGACCCAGTACTTC	CASSLSRGQETQYF
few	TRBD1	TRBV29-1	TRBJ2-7	TGCAGCGTGACAGGGGACACCTACGAGCAGTACTTC	CSVTGDTYEQYF
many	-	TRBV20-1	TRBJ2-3	TGCAGTGCTGCACGGGACCCTGGGACAGATACGCAGTATTTT	CSAARDPGTDTQYF
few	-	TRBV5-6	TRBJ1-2	TGTGCCAGCAGCTCCCTTGGGAGGGCGAGGAACTATGGCTACACCTTC	CASSSLGRARNYGYTF
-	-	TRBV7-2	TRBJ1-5	TGTGCCAGCAGCTTAGGACAGGTAGACAATCAGCCCCAGCATTTT	CASSLGQVDNQPQHF
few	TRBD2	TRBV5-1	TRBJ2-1	TGCGCCAGCAGCCGTCTAGCGGGAGGGCCTTGGGAGCAGTTCTTC	CASSRLAGGPWEQFF
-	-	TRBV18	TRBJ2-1	TGTGCCAGCTCACCAATGGGTGAGCAGTTCTTC	CASSPMGEQFF
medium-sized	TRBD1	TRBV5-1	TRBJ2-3	TGCGCCAGCAGCTTTCAACAGGGGCGGACAGATACGCAGTATTTT	CASSFQQGRTDTQYF
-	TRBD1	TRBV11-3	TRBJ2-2	TGTGCCAGCAGCTTCCAGGGGGCGGGAACCGGGGAGCTGTTTTTT	CASSFQGAGTGELFF
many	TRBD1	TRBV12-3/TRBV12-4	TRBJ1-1	TGTGCCAGCAGTAGGACAGGGGACACTGAAGCTTTCTTT	CASSRTGDTEAFF
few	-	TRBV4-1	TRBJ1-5	TGCGCCAGCAGCCAAGGTCCCCGGGGACCATACAATCAGCCCCAGCATTTT	CASSQGPRGPYNQPQHF
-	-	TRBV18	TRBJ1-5	TGTGCCAGCTCACCAGATTTGAATAGCAATCAGCCCCAGCATTTT	CASSPDLNSNQPQHF
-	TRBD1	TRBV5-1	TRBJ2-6	TGCGCCAGCAGCCCGCGACAGGGCTCCAGCTCTGGGGCCAACGTCCTGACTTTC	CASSPRQGSSSGANVLTF
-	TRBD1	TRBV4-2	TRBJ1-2	TGTGCCAGCAGCTCGTCCTCCGGAGGGACAGGGAACGGCTACACCTTC	CASSSSSGGTGNGYTF
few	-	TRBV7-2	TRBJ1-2	TGTGCCAGCAGCTCTCCCCCCTGGACCCGCCCTAACTATGGCTACACCTTC	CASSSPPWTRPNYGYTF
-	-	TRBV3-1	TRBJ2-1	TGTGCCAGCAGCCAAGCGCCGGTAAACGGCCATGAGCAGTTCTTC	CASSQAPVNGHEQFF
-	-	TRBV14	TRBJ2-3	TGTGCCAGCAGCCGATGCCCCGAGTATTTT	CASSRCPEYF
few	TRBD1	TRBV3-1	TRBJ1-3	TGTGCCAGCAGCCCGCAGGGGGCGCGTAATCCTGGAAACACCATATATTTT	CASSPQGARNPGNTIYF
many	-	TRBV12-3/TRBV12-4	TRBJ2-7	TGTGCCAGCAGTGGACTACCGGGACAGTCATACGAGCAGTACTTC	CASSGLPGQSYEQYF